This T cell receptor beta chain was retrieved from a study of T cells in women clearing cervical HPV infection. Study summary: Donors had HPV16-related CIN3 or worse; 2 had invasive cancer.

Comment on this clone: What it binds is unknown. Read data end 3 residues before the CDR3 end; the end is taken from the germline J gene.

All participants had a single incident cervical HPV16 infection, and prevalent HPV16 infections were excluded. The CDR3 covers 12 residues. The V gene's germline CDR1 is DFQATT and CDR2 SNEGSKA (reference sequence). V shed 2 bases and J shed 4 bases, with 7 bases lying between them. Overall study results and limits: Effector/memory and HPV-specific T cells were not isolated, and association timing is unknown. Controls had more TRBV6-7 (around 0.15%) than cases (roughly 0.11%).

Clones were sequenced by immunoSEQ multiplex PCR, and TCRdb holds only the in-frame ones, with some missing. The sample table sets out around 39,000 clones. The V call is TRBV20-1, the J call TRBJ2-3; D uncertain. The sample taken for sequencing was blood buffy coat. This clonotype was sampled from a woman between 18 and 70 years old with a cervical HPV16 infection that either progressed to CIN3+ or cleared (not recorded which). The CDR3 reads CSARLVPDTQYF. Partial CDR3 DNA: TGCAGTGCTAGACTAGTTCCAGATACG.